A single sample gave rise to the 4 T cell receptor beta chains below, sequenced in a study of T cell repertoires in cytomegalovirus infection. What these receptors recognize is not known. MiXCR, run by TCRdb on the reads, gives a single entry per CDR3 protein. Of around 71,000 distinct CDR3 sequences in the sample, 35% to 45% were seen once. The sample here was CD8+ T cells from cultured PBMCs, taken from culture after CMV antigen stimulation. These TCRs come from a human donor in good health (CMV status not recorded). Some clones in this sample may be carry-over from other donors' samples.

This rearrangement joins TRBV6-6 to TRBJ1-5, with 8 bases identical to TRBD1. Germline-derived CDR1 and CDR2 are MNHNY and SVGAGI (reference sequence). CDR3 length: 13 residues. Trimming at V came to 8 bases and at J to 2 bases, leaving 2 bases not matched to a gene. CDR3 in amino acids: CASGGQGNQPQHF. The CDR3 DNA reads as TGTGCCAGCGGGGGACAGGGCAATCAGCCCCAGCATTTT.

With respect to this clonotype: This may stem from a read error, because a much larger clone lies one nucleotide away. The rearrangement links TRBV7-6 to TRBJ2-7, with D possibly matching TRBD1 (5 bases). Germline V CDR1 and CDR2: SGHVS, FNYEAQ. This CDR3 has 13 amino acids. V lost 4 bases and J 6 bases, leaving 13 bases between the germline ends. For the CDR3, the DNA is TGTGCCAGCAGCTCAGGTGACAGCCTCGAGCAGTACTTC. Residues: CASSSGDSLEQYF.

The chain links TRBV11-2 to TRBJ2-7, with D maybe TRBD2 (5 bases). Germline loops: CDR1 SGHAT, CDR2 FQNNGV. The CDR3 sequence is 14 residues long. V lost 1 base to trimming and J lost 2 bases, with 9 bases between them. CDR3 sequence: CASSLAPGTYEQYF. The CDR3 DNA follows: TGTGCCAGCAGCTTAGCTCCCGGGACCTACGAGCAGTACTTC.

The chain recombines TRBV25-1 with TRBJ2-5; D unclear. The ends were cut back, 3 bases at V and 4 bases at J, with 9 bases in the middle. From germline, CDR1 is MGHDK and CDR2 SYGVNS. This CDR3 spans 13 amino acids. Here the CDR3 reads CASSDSDGETQYF. The DNA for the CDR3 is TGTGCCAGCAGTGATTCGGACGGAGAGACCCAGTACTTC.